Listed here are 12 T cell receptor beta chains from one sample, sequenced in a study of cytomegalovirus exposure and HLA in healthy donors. PCR amplification relied on 60 Vbeta primers (plus 13 Jbeta primers). The repertoire was sequenced with immunoSEQ multiplex PCR; TCRdb's copy has only in-frame clones and lacks some. The sample holds 100,000 to 150,000 clones. The sample consisted of PBMCs. These TCRs come from a man aged 35-49 years in good health and CMV-seronegative.

This sequence joins TRBV30 and TRBJ1-3; no clear D. Trimming took 5 bases from V and 3 from J, leaving 5 bases between them. The CDR3 covers 11 residues. The V gene's germline CDR1 is GTSNPN and CDR2 SVGIG (reference sequence). The CDR3 DNA sequence: TGTGCCTGGCCAATTGGAAACACCATATATTTT. Amino acid sequence: CAWPIGNTIYF.

The chain is built from TRBV2 and TRBJ2-7; TRBD1 agrees at 7 bases. Germline V lookup: CDR1 SNHLY, CDR2 FYNNEI. The CDR3 extends over 15 amino acids. V lost 6 bases and J lost 3; bases outside the gene matches: 11. The CDR3 region is CASRGGQNSLYEQYF. In nucleotides, the CDR3 is TGTGCCAGCAGAGGGGGACAGAACTCGCTCTACGAGCAGTACTTC. Full variable domain (missing parts from reference TRBV2 and TRBJ2-7): EPEVTQTPSHQVTQMGQEVILRCVPISNHLYFYWYRQILGQKVEFLVSFYNNEISEKSEIFDDQFSVERPDGSNFTLKIRSTKLEDSAMYFCASRGGQNSLYEQYFGPGTRLTVT.

This chain connects TRBV7-8 to TRBJ1-2; D unresolved. CDR1 and CDR2 from the germline V gene are SGHVS and FQNEAQ. This CDR3 has 15 amino acids. V lost 0 bases, J lost 7 bases, and 15 bases lay in between. The chain's CDR3 is CASSLAVERFSGYTF. CDR3 DNA sequence: TGTGCCAGCAGCTTAGCAGTCGAGCGGTTCTCTGGCTACACCTTC.

J is TRBJ2-7 and V is TRBV6-5; D possibly corresponds to TRBD1 (5 bases). Germline CDR1 is MNHEY and CDR2 is SVGAGI. Between the trimmed V and J ends, which lost 0 bases and 6 bases, there was a span of 12 bases. The length of the CDR3 is 14 residues. CDR3 DNA: TGTGCCAGCAGTTACTCGAACCAGGGTACCGAGCAGTACTTC. As protein: CASSYSNQGTEQYF.

The chain employs TRBV30 and TRBJ1-2; 7 positions match TRBD1. The V gene's germline CDR1 is GTSNPN and CDR2 SVGIG (reference sequence). Trimming removed 3 bases from V and 4 bases from J; junction bases left unmatched: 8. The CDR3 covers 14 residues. CDR3 amino acids: CAWSLTRQGYGYTF. CDR3 bases: TGTGCCTGGAGCCTCACTCGACAGGGCTATGGCTACACCTTC.

V is TRBV7-9 and J is TRBJ2-3, with a possible D match to TRBD2 (6 bases). Per germline, CDR1 SEHNR and CDR2 FQNEAQ (reference sequence). CDR3 size: 18 residues. The germline V and J ends were trimmed by 5 bases and 0 bases, with 21 bases remaining between them. The CDR3 loop reads CASSPPWGYRESTDTQYF. CDR3 DNA: TGTGCCAGCAGCCCCCCCTGGGGGTACCGGGAGAGCACAGATACGCAGTATTTT.

The chain joins TRBV7-8 to TRBJ1-4, with D possibly being TRBD1 (6 bases). CDR3 length: 14 residues. Trimming took 1 base from V and 8 from J, leaving 11 bases between them. Germline CDR1 and CDR2: SGHVS and FQNEAQ. For the CDR3, the DNA is TGTGCCAGCAGCTTAGACAGGGACGGCGAAAAACTGTTTTTT. It specifies CASSLDRDGEKLFF.

The rearrangement joins TRBV11-3 to TRBJ2-6; TRBD1 matches at 7 bases. The CDR3 extends over 15 amino acids. V gave up 5 bases and J gave up 4 bases; unmatched junction bases: 5. Germline V CDR1 and CDR2: SGHNT, YENEEA. The CDR3 region is CASSQQGRGANVLTF. The CDR3 coding sequence is TGTGCCAGCAGCCAACAGGGGCGGGGGGCCAACGTCCTGACTTTC.

This chain joins TRBV7-9 and TRBJ1-5; D gene ambiguous. Trimming stripped 5 bases from V and 8 bases from J, with 13 bases between. This CDR3 is 13 amino acids long. Germline V CDR1 and CDR2: SEHNR, FQNEAQ (reference sequence). This CDR3 is CASSRGKTEPQHF. The CDR3 DNA reads TGTGCCAGCAGCCGCGGGAAGACCGAGCCCCAGCATTTT.

The chain has TRBV10-2 and TRBJ2-3; TRBD2 matches at 16 bases. After removal of 4 bases from V and 4 bases from J, the junction contained 8 bases not matched to a gene. The CDR3 spans 18 residues. Germline V lookup: CDR1 WSHSY, CDR2 SAAADI. The CDR3: CASSGGTSGRALPDTQYF. The DNA of the CDR3 is TGCGCCAGCAGTGGCGGGACTAGCGGGAGGGCCCTCCCAGATACGCAGTATTTT.

J is TRBJ2-1 and V is TRBV7-9; D is possibly TRBD1 (6 bases). CDR3 length equals 12 residues. V gave up 3 bases and J gave up 9 bases, with 9 bases separating them. Per germline, CDR1 SEHNR and CDR2 FQNEAQ (reference sequence). The CDR3 region has the DNA TGTGCCAGCAGCTTTCAGGGGTTTGAGCAGTTCTTC. Protein: CASSFQGFEQFF. The full variable domain, in which reference TRBV7-9 and TRBJ2-1 provide the parts outside the CDR3, is DTGVSQNPRHKITKRGQNVTFRCDPISEHNRLYWYRQTLGQGPEFLTYFQNEAQLEKSRLLSDRFSAERPKGSFSTLEIQRTEQGDSAMYLCASSFQGFEQFFGPGTRLTVL.

The rearrangement uses TRBV11-2 and TRBJ2-3; 8 bases agree with TRBD2. CDR1 is SGHAT, CDR2 FQNNGV, per germline. The CDR3 is made up of 18 amino acids. V dropped 0 bases and J dropped 2; count of bases not matched to a gene: 10. CDR3 loop: CASSLEGVAGLNTDTQYF. CDR3 nucleotide sequence: TGTGCCAGCAGCTTAGAGGGGGTAGCGGGGCTGAACACAGATACGCAGTATTTT.